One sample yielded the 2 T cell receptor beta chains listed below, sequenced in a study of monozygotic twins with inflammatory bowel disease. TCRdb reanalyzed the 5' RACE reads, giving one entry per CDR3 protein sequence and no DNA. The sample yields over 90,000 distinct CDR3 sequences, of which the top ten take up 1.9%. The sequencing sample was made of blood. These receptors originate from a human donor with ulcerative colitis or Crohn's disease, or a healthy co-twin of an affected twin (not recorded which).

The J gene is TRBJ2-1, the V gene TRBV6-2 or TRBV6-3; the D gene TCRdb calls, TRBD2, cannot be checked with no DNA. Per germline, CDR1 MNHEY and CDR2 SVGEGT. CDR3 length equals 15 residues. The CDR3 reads CATTRTSGNGNEQFF.

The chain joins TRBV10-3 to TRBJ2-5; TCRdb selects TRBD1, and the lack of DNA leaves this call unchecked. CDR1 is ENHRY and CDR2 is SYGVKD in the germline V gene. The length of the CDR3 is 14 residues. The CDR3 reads CAIKPGGSRETQYF.